These 32 T cell receptor beta chains share one sample of origin, sequenced in a study of regulatory T cells in long-lasting Graves disease. Libraries of TCR beta came from iRepertoire HTBI primers plus Arm-PCR of CDR3 regions. Using its own MiXCR run on the multiplex PCR reads, TCRdb lists one record per CDR3 protein. The table has about 470,000 distinct CDR3 sequences, 20% seen once; the top ten hold 7.8%. Time point denoted: persistent/refractory GD, antithyroid drugs over 5 years with positive TRAb. The authors made the TCR library using RNA they extracted from PBMCs. Sequenced here: peripheral blood mononuclear cells (PBMCs), sampled when the disease was refractory, from a patient treated with antithyroid drugs. These receptors originate from a female donor with Graves disease.

The chain joins TRBV9 to TRBJ1-2; D call uncertain. V was cut by 0 bases and J by 0 bases, with 9 bases left in between. There are 15 residues in the CDR3. Germline loops: CDR1 SGDLS, CDR2 YYNGEE. Written as DNA, the CDR3 is TGTGCCAGCAGCGTAGGAAACGACCCTAACTATGGCTACACCTTC. Its protein is CASSVGNDPNYGYTF.

About this clonotype itself: Just one base apart from a much larger clone, this may be a read error. The chain carries TRBV20-1 and TRBJ2-7; the D is unclear. The germline CDR1 and CDR2 sequences are DFQATT and SNEGSKA (reference sequence). The CDR3 runs to 15 residues. This CDR3 reads CSARGPVLSSYGQYF. The CDR3 DNA sequence: TGCAGTGCTAGGGGCCCAGTCCTAAGCTCCTACGGGCAGTACTTC.

This clonotype was found many times. The chain combines TRBV3-1 with TRBJ1-4; D gene uncertain. Trimming cost V 0 bases and J 8 bases, with 13 bases left between them. The germline V gene has CDR1 LGHDT and CDR2 YNNKEL (reference sequence). The CDR3 extends over 15 amino acids. CDR3 bases: TGTGCCAGCAGCCAAGATTGGCCCGACGGGGAAAAACTGTTTTTT. Amino acid sequence: CASSQDWPDGEKLFF.

V gene TRBV12-3 or TRBV12-4 combines with J gene TRBJ2-3; D may be TRBD2 (5 bases). The V end lost 5 bases, the J end lost 6 bases, and 9 bases lay between the germline ends. There are 12 residues in the CDR3. The CDR3 region is CASSPKRDTQYF. The CDR3 nucleotides read TGTGCCAGCAGTCCGAAGCGGGATACGCAGTATTTT.

This clonotype occurred many times. J is TRBJ1-2 and V is TRBV12-3 or TRBV12-4; no reliable D call. V dropped 2 bases and J dropped 4 bases, with 14 bases sitting between them. This CDR3 contains 15 residues. This CDR3 reads CASSLSTAVGYGYTF. The CDR3 DNA is TGTGCCAGCAGTTTATCGACGGCTGTTGGCTATGGCTACACCTTC.

The chain carries TRBV20-1 and TRBJ2-7; 10 nucleotides match TRBD2. Germline V gene data show CDR1 as DFQATT and CDR2 as SNEGSKA (reference sequence). V shed 5 bases, J shed 2 bases, and the junction held 15 bases outside the gene matches. This CDR3 has 17 amino acids. CDR3 sequence: CSAPSASGTSAAYEQYF. CDR3 in DNA: TGCAGTGCTCCTAGTGCTTCCGGGACTAGCGCCGCCTACGAGCAGTACTTC.

The V and J genes are TRBV6-1 and TRBJ2-3; D is perhaps TRBD1 (6 bases). The CDR3 spans 15 residues. The ends were cut back, 2 bases at V and 2 bases at J, with 11 bases in the middle. The V gene's germline CDR1 is MNHNS and CDR2 SASEGT. The CDR3 nucleotides read TGTGCCAGCAGTGAAAGGACAGACTACACAGATACGCAGTATTTT. It yields the protein CASSERTDYTDTQYF.

Concerning this clonotype itself: Given a far larger clone just one base away, this is likely a sequencing read error. This chain uses TRBV2 with TRBJ2-4; 9 positions agree with TRBD2. The J call is uncertain, as TRBJ2-5 better fits the DNA end. The germline V gene has CDR1 SNHLY and CDR2 FYNNEI. The CDR3 extends over 17 amino acids. The CDR3, as DNA: TGTGCCAGCGCCGGACTAGCGAGAGGTCCTGTATTAGAGACCCAGTACTTC. This sequence encodes CASAGLARGPVLETQYF.

This clonotype showed up many times. This rearrangement joins TRBV11-3 to TRBJ2-2, with TRBD2 matching over 12 bases. Looked up from germline, CDR1 is SGHNT and CDR2 is YENEEA. V lost 0 bases and J lost 7; bases outside the gene matches: 0. CDR3 length equals 15 residues. The DNA of the CDR3 is TGTGCCAGCAGCTTAGAACTAGCGGGAGGCGGGGAGCTGTTTTTT. Residues: CASSLELAGGGELFF.

The CDR3 region has the DNA TGCAGTGCTAGACCCAAATACAAGTCTCAGAACTATGGCTACACCTTC. This codes for CSARPKYKSQNYGYTF. The chain has TRBV20-1 and TRBJ1-2; D not certain. V lost 2 bases and J lost 2, with 18 bases in between. The CDR3 runs 16 residues. Germline assignment: CDR1 DFQATT and CDR2 SNEGSKA (reference sequence).

This clonotype was recorded at least ten times. This chain joins TRBV28 and TRBJ1-5; D might be TRBD1 (5 bases). The V end was cut by 3 bases, the J end by 0 bases, with 12 bases between. CDR3 length: 16 amino acids. From germline, CDR1 is MDHEN and CDR2 SYDVKM. The CDR3 DNA sequence: TGTGCCAGCAGTTTCAATGGGGGAAATAGCAATCAGCCCCAGCATTTT. Its translation is CASSFNGGNSNQPQHF.

The V call is TRBV20-1, the J call TRBJ2-2; TRBD2 matches at 11 bases. Germline V CDR1 and CDR2: DFQATT, SNEGSKA (reference sequence). Trimming cost V 1 base and J 4 bases; bases outside gene matches: 5. The CDR3 runs to 16 residues. CDR3: CSARGRLAGFTGELFF. The CDR3 nucleotides are TGCAGTGCTAGAGGTCGACTAGCGGGATTCACCGGGGAGCTGTTTTTT.

V usage is TRBV28 and J usage is TRBJ2-3, with TRBD2 identical over 7 bases. CDR3 length equals 17 residues. J gave up 2 bases and V 3 bases, and 11 bases lay outside the gene matches. CDR1 is MDHEN and CDR2 is SYDVKM in the germline V gene. CDR3 residues: CASSFLKLAGFTDTQYF. The CDR3 DNA follows: TGTGCCAGCAGTTTCCTGAAGTTAGCGGGCTTCACAGATACGCAGTATTTT.

This clonotype was picked up many times. The chain recombines TRBV6-5 with TRBJ2-2; no definite D call. The CDR3 length is 16 residues. Trimming removed 2 bases at V and 1 base at J, with 11 bases between. Germline loops: CDR1 MNHEY, CDR2 SVGAGI. The chain's CDR3 is CASSYKGPQNTGELFF. For the CDR3, the DNA is TGTGCCAGCAGTTACAAAGGCCCACAGAACACCGGGGAGCTGTTTTTT.

In this sample, this clonotype turned up many times. The genes are TRBV7-8 and TRBJ2-7; 7 bases map to TRBD2. The CDR3 consists of 17 residues. From germline, CDR1 is SGHVS and CDR2 FQNEAQ. Trimming took 5 bases from V and 0 from J; bases not matched to a gene: 13. CDR3 DNA: TGTGCCAGCAGCCCCACTAGGGTTGGCGGGAGCTCCTACGAGCAGTACTTC. Protein sequence: CASSPTRVGGSSYEQYF.

As concerns this clonotype: This sequence may be a read error, since a much larger clone differs from it by one base. The chain combines TRBV20-1 with TRBJ1-5; D gene unclear. The CDR3 is made up of 12 amino acids. Germline V gene lookup returns CDR1 DFQATT and CDR2 SNEGSKA (reference sequence). The CDR3 DNA reads TGCAGTGCCAAGTCCGGCAATCAGCCCCGGCATTTT. Translated: CSAKSGNQPRHF.

The chain is built from TRBV20-1 and TRBJ2-7, with 7 bases fitting TRBD1. The germline V gene has CDR1 DFQATT and CDR2 SNEGSKA (reference sequence). The length of the CDR3 is 14 residues. V shed 1 base, J shed 0 bases, and the junction held 3 bases outside the gene matches. The CDR3 is CSARGTGASYEQYF. The CDR3 DNA sequence: TGCAGTGCTAGAGGGACAGGAGCCTCCTACGAGCAGTACTTC.

As regards this clonotype: A much larger clone lies one base from this, so it may be a read error. The chain couples TRBV25-1 to TRBJ1-4; D is uncertain. CDR3 size: 11 residues. Looked up from germline, CDR1 is MGHDK and CDR2 is SYGVNS. V shed 6 bases and J shed 6 bases, with 5 bases lying between them. The CDR3 protein is CASRMDEKLFF. In nucleotides, the CDR3 is TGTGCCAGCAGGATGGATGAAAAACTGTTTTTT.

The table lists this clonotype with a few counts. V gene TRBV20-1 combines with J gene TRBJ2-7; 8 nucleotides agree with TRBD2. J lost 5 bases, V lost 7 bases, and 7 bases had no gene match. Germline loops: CDR1 DFQATT, CDR2 SNEGSKA (reference sequence). CDR3 length: 12 amino acids. The CDR3 DNA sequence: TGCAGTGTACGGGAGGGCCGGGACGAGCAGTACTTC. It translates to CSVREGRDEQYF.

Only a few counts were recorded for this clonotype. The CDR3, as DNA: TGTGCCAGTAAGGTGCCCGGGACCAATCAGCCCCAGCATTTT. This sequence encodes CASKVPGTNQPQHF. V gene TRBV19 combines with J gene TRBJ1-5; possibly TRBD1 for D (5 bases). The CDR3 is 14 residues long. V was cut by 7 bases and J by 3 bases, with 13 bases left in between. Germline CDR1 LNHDA, CDR2 SQIVND (reference sequence). The full variable domain, rest sourced from reference TRBV19 and TRBJ1-5, is DGGITQSPKYLFRKEGQNVTLSCEQNLNHDAMYWYRQDPGQGLRLIYYSQIVNDFQKGDIAEGYSVSREKKESFPLTVTSAQKNPTAFYLCASKVPGTNQPQHFGDGTRLSIL.

This chain joins TRBV5-1 and TRBJ2-1; no definite D call. Germline V CDR1 and CDR2: SGHRS, YFSETQ. The ends were cut back, 0 bases at V and 4 bases at J, with 5 bases in the middle. The CDR3 runs to 13 residues. The CDR3 sequence: CASSLGLYNEQFF. For the CDR3, the DNA is TGCGCCAGCAGCTTGGGGCTGTACAATGAGCAGTTCTTC.

The chain joins TRBV9 to TRBJ2-2, with 8 bases matching TRBD1. The V segment lost 0 bases and the J segment 3 bases; nucleotides outside the gene matches: 4. The V gene's germline CDR1 is SGDLS and CDR2 YYNGEE. This CDR3 has 16 amino acids. CDR3 DNA: TGTGCCAGCAGCGTAGGACAGGGGATCGACACCGGGGAGCTGTTTTTT. Amino acids: CASSVGQGIDTGELFF.

This chain joins TRBV6-1 and TRBJ2-7; D gene ambiguous. CDR3 length: 13 amino acids. Between the trimmed V and J ends, which lost 7 bases and 0 bases, there was a span of 10 bases. CDR1 is MNHNS and CDR2 is SASEGT in the germline V gene. The CDR3 DNA reads as TGTGCCAGCAACAACGGTTACTCCTACGAGCAGTACTTC. It is translated as CASNNGYSYEQYF.

This clonotype was observed a few times. A read error may be the cause here, since a much bigger clone is one base away. This rearrangement joins TRBV11-2 to TRBJ2-7; the D gene could be TRBD1 or TRBD2 (5 bases each). The CDR3 runs 14 residues. CDR1 and CDR2 (germline): SGHAT, FQNNGV. Trimming removed 0 bases from V and 6 bases from J, with 12 bases in between. The CDR3 region has the DNA TGTGCCAGCAGCTTAGAGGCAGGGACCTGCGAGCAGTACTTC. It yields the protein CASSLEAGTCEQYF.

In regard to this clonotype: Germline and junction disagree at one end, which may indicate a read error. The V call is TRBV12-3 or TRBV12-4, the J call TRBJ2-2; TRBD2 matches 10 bases. CDR3 size: 15 residues. CDR3 coding DNA: TGTGCCAGCAGTCTAGCGGGAGCCAGCACCGGGGAGCTGTTTTTT. This gives the protein CASSLAGASTGELFF.

A few counts support this clonotype. The rearrangement links TRBV5-1 to TRBJ2-7; D may be TRBD2 (5 bases). V lost 1 base and J 5 bases, leaving 16 bases between the germline ends. Germline V gene lookup returns CDR1 SGHRS and CDR2 YFSETQ. This CDR3 comprises 15 residues. The CDR3 reads CASSLRSRDRNEQYF. CDR3 nucleotides: TGCGCCAGCAGCTTGAGGAGTCGGGATAGAAACGAGCAGTACTTC.

This clonotype was detected a few times. The rearrangement joins TRBV6-2 or TRBV6-3 to TRBJ1-2; tentatively, D is TRBD1 (5 bases). The CDR3 totals 12 residues. Germline V gene data show CDR1 as MNHEY and CDR2 as SVGEGT. Trimming stripped 5 bases from V and 6 bases from J, with 10 bases between. In DNA, the CDR3 is TGTGCCAGCAGTGGGGGGGTCCATGGCTACACCTTC. It specifies CASSGGVHGYTF.

In this sample, this clonotype turned up many times. DNA of the CDR3: TGTGCCAGCAAAGCGGTGGGTTTGGCCAATCAGCCCCAGCATTTT. Its protein product is CASKAVGLANQPQHF. V usage is TRBV6-2 or TRBV6-3 and J usage is TRBJ1-5; D is unresolved. The germline V gene has CDR1 MNHEY and CDR2 SVGEGT. Trimming pared 7 bases from V and 3 bases from J, leaving 16 bases between. The CDR3 has 15 residues.

Concerning this clonotype itself: A read error may be the cause here, since a much bigger clone is one base away. The V and J genes are TRBV6-2 or TRBV6-3 and TRBJ1-5; D is perhaps TRBD1 (5 bases). This CDR3 is built from 14 residues. Germline loops: CDR1 MNHEY, CDR2 SVGEGT. The CDR3 DNA follows: TGTGCCGGCAGTTCGCAGGGCCCCAATCAGCCCCAGCATTTT. Amino acids: CAGSSQGPNQPQHF.

This clonotype came up a few times. The V and J genes are TRBV16 and TRBJ2-7; D not certain. The CDR3 spans 12 residues. In germline, CDR1 is KGHSY, CDR2 FQNENV. Trimming cost V 0 bases and J 4 bases, with 4 bases left between them. CDR3 bases: TGTGCCAGCAGCCAATCTCTATACGAGCAGTACTTC. Its translation: CASSQSLYEQYF.

Concerning this clonotype itself: The junction and the germline gene differ at one end; a read error may be behind it. This chain connects TRBV7-3 to TRBJ2-7; 8 bases are a match to TRBD2. CDR3 length equals 14 residues. Germline lookup yields CDR1 SGHTA and CDR2 FQGTGA. CDR3 sequence: CACSLQGLDSEQYF. CDR3 nucleotides: TGTGCCTGCAGCTTACAGGGACTAGACTCCGAGCAGTACTTC.

This clonotype was detected many times. The chain is built from TRBV20-1 and TRBJ1-2; 11 bases fit TRBD1. The CDR3 is 14 residues long. Germline CDR1 is DFQATT and CDR2 is SNEGSKA (reference sequence). After removal of 1 base from V and 8 bases from J, the junction contained 6 bases not matched to a gene. As DNA, the CDR3 is TGCAGTGCTAGAGTCCTGGACAGGGGGCAGGGCTACACCTTC. Its translation: CSARVLDRGQGYTF.